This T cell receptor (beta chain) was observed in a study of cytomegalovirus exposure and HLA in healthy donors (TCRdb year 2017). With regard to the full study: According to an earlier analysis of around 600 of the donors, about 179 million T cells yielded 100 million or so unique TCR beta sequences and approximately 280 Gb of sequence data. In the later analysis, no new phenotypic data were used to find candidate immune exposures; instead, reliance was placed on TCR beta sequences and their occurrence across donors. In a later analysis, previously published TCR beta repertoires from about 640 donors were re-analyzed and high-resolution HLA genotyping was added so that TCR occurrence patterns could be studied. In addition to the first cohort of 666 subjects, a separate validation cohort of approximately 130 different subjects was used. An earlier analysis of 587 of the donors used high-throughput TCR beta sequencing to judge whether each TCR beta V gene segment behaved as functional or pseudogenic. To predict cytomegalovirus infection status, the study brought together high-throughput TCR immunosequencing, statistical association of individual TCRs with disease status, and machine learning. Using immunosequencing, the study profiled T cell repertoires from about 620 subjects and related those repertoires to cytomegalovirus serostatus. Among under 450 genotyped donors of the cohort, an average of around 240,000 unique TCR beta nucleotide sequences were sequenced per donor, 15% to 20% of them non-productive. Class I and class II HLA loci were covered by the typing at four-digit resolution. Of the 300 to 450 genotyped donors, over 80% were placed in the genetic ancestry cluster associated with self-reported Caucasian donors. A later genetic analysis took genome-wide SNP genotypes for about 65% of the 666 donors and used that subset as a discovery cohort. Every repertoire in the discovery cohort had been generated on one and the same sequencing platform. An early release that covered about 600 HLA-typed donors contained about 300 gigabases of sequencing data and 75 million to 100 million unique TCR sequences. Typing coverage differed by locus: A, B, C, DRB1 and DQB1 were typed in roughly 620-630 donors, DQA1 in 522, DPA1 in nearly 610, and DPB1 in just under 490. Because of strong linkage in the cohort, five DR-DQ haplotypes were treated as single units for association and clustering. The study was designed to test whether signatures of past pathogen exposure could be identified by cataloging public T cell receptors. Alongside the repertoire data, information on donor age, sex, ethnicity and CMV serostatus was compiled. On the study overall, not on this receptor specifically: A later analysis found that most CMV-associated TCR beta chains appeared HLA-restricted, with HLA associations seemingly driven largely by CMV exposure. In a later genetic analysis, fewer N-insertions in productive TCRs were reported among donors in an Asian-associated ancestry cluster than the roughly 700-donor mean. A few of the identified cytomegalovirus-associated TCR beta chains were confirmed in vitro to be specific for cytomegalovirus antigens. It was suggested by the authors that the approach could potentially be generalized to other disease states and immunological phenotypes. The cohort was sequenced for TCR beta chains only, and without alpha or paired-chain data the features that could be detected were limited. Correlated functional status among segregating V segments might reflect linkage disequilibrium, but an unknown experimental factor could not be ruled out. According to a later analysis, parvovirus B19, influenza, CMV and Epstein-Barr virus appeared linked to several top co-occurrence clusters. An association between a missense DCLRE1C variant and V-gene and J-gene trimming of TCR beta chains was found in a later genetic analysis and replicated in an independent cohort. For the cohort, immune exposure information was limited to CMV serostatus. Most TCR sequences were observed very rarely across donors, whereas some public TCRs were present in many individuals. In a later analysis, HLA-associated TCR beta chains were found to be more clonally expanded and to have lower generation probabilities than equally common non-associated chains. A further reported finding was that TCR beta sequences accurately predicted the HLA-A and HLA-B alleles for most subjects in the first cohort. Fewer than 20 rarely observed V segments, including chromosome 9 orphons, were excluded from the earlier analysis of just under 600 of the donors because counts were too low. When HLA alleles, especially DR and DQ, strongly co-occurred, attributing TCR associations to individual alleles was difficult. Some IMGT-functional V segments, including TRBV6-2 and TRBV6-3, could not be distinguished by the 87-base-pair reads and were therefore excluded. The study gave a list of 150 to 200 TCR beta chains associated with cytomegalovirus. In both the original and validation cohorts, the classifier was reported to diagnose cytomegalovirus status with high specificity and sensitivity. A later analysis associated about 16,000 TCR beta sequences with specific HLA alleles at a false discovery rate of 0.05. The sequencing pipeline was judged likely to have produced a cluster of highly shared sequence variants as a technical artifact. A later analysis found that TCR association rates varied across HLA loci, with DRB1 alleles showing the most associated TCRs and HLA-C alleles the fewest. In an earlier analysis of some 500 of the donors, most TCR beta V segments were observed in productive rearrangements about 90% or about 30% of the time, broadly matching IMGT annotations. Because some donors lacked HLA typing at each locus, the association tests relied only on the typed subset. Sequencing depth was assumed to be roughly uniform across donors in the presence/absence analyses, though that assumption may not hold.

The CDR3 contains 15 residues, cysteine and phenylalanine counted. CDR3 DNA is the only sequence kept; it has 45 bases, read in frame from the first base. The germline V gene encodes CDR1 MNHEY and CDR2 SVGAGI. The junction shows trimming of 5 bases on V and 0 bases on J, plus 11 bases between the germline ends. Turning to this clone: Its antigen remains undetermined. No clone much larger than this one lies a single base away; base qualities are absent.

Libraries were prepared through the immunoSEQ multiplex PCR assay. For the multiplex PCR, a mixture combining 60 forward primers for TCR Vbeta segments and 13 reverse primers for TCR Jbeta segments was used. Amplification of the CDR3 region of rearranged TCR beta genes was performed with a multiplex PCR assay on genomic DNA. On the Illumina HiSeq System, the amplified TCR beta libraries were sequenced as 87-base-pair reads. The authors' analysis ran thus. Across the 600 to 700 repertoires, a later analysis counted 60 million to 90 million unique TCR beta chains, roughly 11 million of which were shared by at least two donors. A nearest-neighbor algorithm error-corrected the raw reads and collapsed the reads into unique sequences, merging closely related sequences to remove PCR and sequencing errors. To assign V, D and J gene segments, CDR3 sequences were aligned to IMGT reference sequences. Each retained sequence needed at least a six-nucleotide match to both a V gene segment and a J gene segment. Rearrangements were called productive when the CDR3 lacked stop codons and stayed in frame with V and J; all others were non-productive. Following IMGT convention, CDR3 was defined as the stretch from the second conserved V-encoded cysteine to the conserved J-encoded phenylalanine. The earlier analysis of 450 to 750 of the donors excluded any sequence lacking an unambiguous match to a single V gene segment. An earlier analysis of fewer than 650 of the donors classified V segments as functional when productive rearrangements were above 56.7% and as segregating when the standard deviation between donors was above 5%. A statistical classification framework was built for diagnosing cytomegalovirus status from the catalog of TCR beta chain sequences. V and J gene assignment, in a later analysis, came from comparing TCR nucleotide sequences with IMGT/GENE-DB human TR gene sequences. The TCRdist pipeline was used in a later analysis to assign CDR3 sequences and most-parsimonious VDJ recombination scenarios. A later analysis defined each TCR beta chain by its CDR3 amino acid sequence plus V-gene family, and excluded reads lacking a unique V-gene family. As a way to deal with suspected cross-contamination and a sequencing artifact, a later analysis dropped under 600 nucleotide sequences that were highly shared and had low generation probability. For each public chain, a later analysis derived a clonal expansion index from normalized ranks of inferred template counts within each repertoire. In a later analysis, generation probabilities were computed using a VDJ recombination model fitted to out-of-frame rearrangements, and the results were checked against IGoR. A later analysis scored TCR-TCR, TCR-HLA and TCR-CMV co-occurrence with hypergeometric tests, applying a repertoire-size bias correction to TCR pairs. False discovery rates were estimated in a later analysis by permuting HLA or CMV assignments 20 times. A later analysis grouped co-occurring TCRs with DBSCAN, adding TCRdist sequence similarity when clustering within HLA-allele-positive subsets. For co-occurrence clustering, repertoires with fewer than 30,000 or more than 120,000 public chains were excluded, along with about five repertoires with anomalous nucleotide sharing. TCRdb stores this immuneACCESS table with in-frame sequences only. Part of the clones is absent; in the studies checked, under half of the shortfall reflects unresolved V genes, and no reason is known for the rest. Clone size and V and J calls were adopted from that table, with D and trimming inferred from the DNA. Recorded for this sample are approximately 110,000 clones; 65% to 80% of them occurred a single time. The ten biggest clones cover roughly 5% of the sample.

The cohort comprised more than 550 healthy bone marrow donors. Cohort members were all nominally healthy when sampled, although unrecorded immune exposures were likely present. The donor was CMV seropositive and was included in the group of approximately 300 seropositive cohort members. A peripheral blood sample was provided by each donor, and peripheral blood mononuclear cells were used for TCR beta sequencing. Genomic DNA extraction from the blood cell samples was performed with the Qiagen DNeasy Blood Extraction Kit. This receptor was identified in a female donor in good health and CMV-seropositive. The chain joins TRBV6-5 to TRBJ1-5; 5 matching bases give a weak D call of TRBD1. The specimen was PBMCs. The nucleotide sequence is TGTGCCAGCAGTCAGGGCGACCTTAGCAATCAGCCCCAGCATTTT. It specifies CASSQGDLSNQPQHF.